This T cell receptor (beta chain) was captured by sequencing in a study of cytomegalovirus exposure and HLA in healthy donors. Study-wide results and limits: Most CMV-associated TCR beta chains appeared HLA-restricted in a later analysis. It was 160 or so TCR beta chains that were listed as cytomegalovirus-associated. As immune exposure information, only CMV serostatus was available. Sequencing had likely introduced a cluster of highly shared sequence variants as an artifact.

V dropped 4 bases and J dropped 4 bases, with 8 bases sitting between them. The CDR3 is made up of 13 amino acids. Germline V gene sequence: CDR1 KGHSH, CDR2 LQKENI. With respect to this clone: The antigen remains unidentified.

PCR was performed using 60 Vbeta and 13 Jbeta primers. TCRdb's copy holds only in-frame clones and misses some; the assay was immunoSEQ multiplex PCR. The profile covers 100,000 or so clones, with roughly four fifths appearing a single time and roughly 3.5% taken by the ten largest. Specimen: PBMCs. The rearrangement links TRBV18 to TRBJ1-3, with D hard to call. The sequence derives from a man aged 40-50 years in good health and CMV-seronegative. In DNA form, the CDR3 reads TGTGCCAGCTCACTCTTAGCGGGAAACACCATATATTTT. Translated: CASSLLAGNTIYF.